These 11 T cell receptor beta chains were all obtained from the same sample, sequenced in a study of identical twins (dated by TCRdb to 2016 to 2017). Libraries were made using 5' RACE. The run used an Illumina HiSeq 2000. TCRdb reanalyzed the raw reads on its own, using fastp at Q25 for trimming and MiXCR for clone calling, and kept in-frame beta chains. Rows are unified per CDR3 protein, each entry keeping the most common DNA and genes. A total of roughly 250,000 distinct CDR3 sequences appear in this sample, about 7% of them only once. Roughly 3.6% of the sample rests with the top ten. The data were also submitted as part of a second study, on yellow fever vaccine responses in identical twins.

Sequenced input: memory (CD45RO+) T cells sorted from blood. Interpreted using the paper, the cell subset or site label stands for: CD45RO+ enriched T cells. The origin of the receptors is a woman between 18 and 29 years old in good health.

This clonotype came up a few times. The chain links TRBV12-3 or TRBV12-4 to TRBJ1-2; D gene unclear. Trimming took 5 bases from V and 5 from J, leaving 9 bases between them. The CDR3 is 12 amino acids. The CDR3 DNA sequence: TGTGCCAGCAGTACTGACAAGTATGGCTACACCTTC. Translated: CASSTDKYGYTF.

This clonotype was seen only a few times. The gene calls are TRBV5-5 and TRBJ1-2; D perhaps matches TRBD1 (5 bases). The CDR3 sequence is 13 residues long. Germline V CDR1 and CDR2: SGHKS, YYEKEE (reference sequence). V was pared by 1 base and J by 6 bases, with 10 bases between. CDR3 amino acids: CASSLLGTDGYTF. In DNA, the CDR3 is TGTGCCAGCAGCTTGCTCGGGACGGATGGCTACACCTTC.

This clonotype was seen only a few times. In DNA form, the CDR3 reads TGCAGTGCTAGAGACCCCACTAGCGGACTACTCAATGAGCAGTTCTTC. This encodes CSARDPTSGLLNEQFF. This chain links TRBV20-1 with TRBJ2-1; 8 bases map to TRBD2. This CDR3 comprises 16 residues. V was pared by 0 bases and J by 6 bases, with 10 bases of the junction left unmatched. Per the germline V gene, CDR1 is DFQATT and CDR2 is SNEGSKA (reference sequence).

The chain combines TRBV20-1 with TRBJ1-5, with D tentatively TRBD1 (6 bases). Trimming shortened V by 1 base and J by 4 bases, and 8 bases separated the two germline ends. Germline lookup yields CDR1 DFQATT and CDR2 SNEGSKA (reference sequence). This CDR3 contains 13 residues. This chain's CDR3 is CSARGQANQPQHF. DNA for the CDR3: TGCAGTGCTAGAGGACAGGCAAATCAGCCCCAGCATTTT.

This clonotype was counted many times. This chain links TRBV5-8 with TRBJ2-1, with D tentatively TRBD1 or TRBD2 (6 bases each). The V and J ends lost 2 bases and 6 bases respectively, with 15 bases between them. The CDR3 is 15 amino acids. Germline values: CDR1 SGHTS, CDR2 YDEGEE. CDR3 sequence: CASSFTGAAGNEQFF. DNA for the CDR3: TGTGCCAGCAGCTTTACGGGGGCCGCCGGCAATGAGCAGTTCTTC.

To note about this clonotype: The junction and the germline gene differ at one end; a read error may be behind it. The chain links TRBV3-1 to TRBJ2-1; D unclear. Per the germline V gene, CDR1 is LGHDT and CDR2 is YNNKEL (reference sequence). The CDR3 consists of 19 residues. The CDR3 region is CTSSITKPGPPRIYNEQFF. CDR3 coding DNA: TGTACCAGCAGTATAACAAAACCTGGACCTCCCCGGATTTACAATGAGCAGTTCTTC.

This clonotype turned up a few times. The chain couples TRBV29-1 to TRBJ2-5; TRBD2 matches 9 bases. J lost 4 bases, V lost 8 bases, and 8 bases had no gene match. CDR1 is SQVTM, CDR2 ANQGSEA, per germline. The CDR3 runs 13 residues. CDR3 sequence: CSLRTSVGETQYF. As DNA, the CDR3 is TGCAGCTTAAGGACTAGCGTGGGAGAGACCCAGTACTTC.

This clonotype has at least ten counts. The genes are TRBV12-3 or TRBV12-4 and TRBJ2-6; D call uncertain. This CDR3 contains 15 residues. V was shortened by 6 bases and J by 2 bases, with 11 bases between the two germline ends. For the CDR3, the DNA is TGTGCCAGCAGCGACGACCCAACTGGGGCCAACGTCCTGACTTTC. Protein product: CASSDDPTGANVLTF.

This clonotype has at least ten counts. This sequence joins TRBV5-1 and TRBJ2-7; 7 nucleotides line up with TRBD1. This CDR3 is 17 amino acids long. Germline assignment: CDR1 SGHRS and CDR2 YFSETQ. V was clipped by 3 bases and J by 3 bases; unmatched bases: 15. The CDR3, as DNA: TGCGCCAGCAGCTCGGGTCCCCCCGGGACAGACGACTACGAGCAGTACTTC. Its translation: CASSSGPPGTDDYEQYF.

In this sample, this clonotype turned up a few times. This rearrangement joins TRBV11-2 to TRBJ2-5; 7 positions agree with TRBD2. This CDR3 contains 16 residues. V trimming: 1 base; J trimming: 0 bases; junction bases outside the gene matches: 5. CDR1 and CDR2 (germline): SGHAT, FQNNGV. The CDR3 nucleotides are TGTGCCAGCAGCTTAGGGACGAGCGGGAACCAAGAGACCCAGTACTTC. Translation gives CASSLGTSGNQETQYF.

In its sample, this clonotype was seen many times. The chain combines TRBV7-2 with TRBJ2-1; 7 nucleotides agree with TRBD1. Germline V gene lookup returns CDR1 SGHTA and CDR2 FQGNSA. This CDR3 has 15 residues. With V trimmed by 2 bases and J by 2 bases, 3 bases remained unmatched. This chain's CDR3 is CASSLRQGTYNEQFF. CDR3 nucleotide sequence: TGTGCCAGCAGCTTAAGACAGGGTACCTACAATGAGCAGTTCTTC.